The following is a T cell receptor beta chain sequence with its context. Participating donors were healthy, HIV-negative adults free of recent acute infections or vaccinations. These data are taken from a study of shared clonotypes between healthy human individuals. At a deep level, the assay was run. Ten immunoSEQ deep assay plates were used by the authors to sequence unsorted PBMC DNA. TCRdb keeps only in-frame clones here, not all; method: immunoSEQ multiplex PCR. Seen here are about 530,000 clones, about 80% observed once, and the top ten hold around 12%. V was cut by 6 bases and J by 4 bases, with 16 bases left in between. Per the germline V gene, CDR1 is MNHEY and CDR2 is SVGAGI. This CDR3 is 15 amino acids long.

The sequence derives from a middle-aged woman in good health. Some clones in this sample may be carry-over from other donors' samples. What was sequenced was PBMCs. The chain has TRBV6-5 and TRBJ1-3, with TRBD1 as a possible D gene (6 bases). The CDR3 coding sequence is TGTGCCAGCAGGAAAATATCAGGGGCGGGAAACACCATATATTTT. It specifies CASRKISGAGNTIYF.